This passage covers 29 T cell receptor beta chains from one sample sequenced in a study of cytomegalovirus exposure and HLA in healthy donors. Amplification used 60 Vbeta primers and 13 Jbeta primers. Measured with immunoSEQ multiplex PCR; TCRdb has only the in-frame clones, and not every one. The sample includes some 130,000 clones, approximately 61% of them seen just once. The sequencing input was PBMCs. All receptors come from a human donor in good health.

The CDR3 nucleotides read TGTGCCAGCAGCTTAGGCCGCGGGACAGGGGTTTACGAGCAGTACTTC. It encodes CASSLGRGTGVYEQYF. The chain carries TRBV7-2 and TRBJ2-7, with TRBD1 identical over 10 bases. CDR3 size: 16 residues. Germline values: CDR1 SGHTA, CDR2 FQGNSA. With V trimmed by 1 base and J by 4 bases, 7 bases remained unmatched.

The chain has TRBV18 and TRBJ2-3; TRBD1 is a possible D gene (6 bases). Germline CDR1 and CDR2: KGHSH and LQKENI. The V gene lost 5 bases and the J gene lost 0 bases, with 12 bases spanning the gap. There are 15 residues in the CDR3. The CDR3 loop reads CASSSNRVSTDTQYF. CDR3 bases: TGTGCCAGCTCATCCAACAGGGTTAGCACAGATACGCAGTATTTT.

The rearrangement links TRBV2 to TRBJ1-4, with unresolved D. Germline V CDR1 and CDR2: SNHLY, FYNNEI. The CDR3 extends over 16 amino acids. Trimming stripped 4 bases from V and 4 bases from J, with 16 bases between. CDR3 DNA sequence: TGTGCCAGCAGTGTCCTAAGTAGACTGAATAATGAAAAACTGTTTTTT. Translating it yields CASSVLSRLNNEKLFF.

CDR3 protein: CASSIGQGEYGYTF. The CDR3 nucleotides are TGTGCCAGCAGCATTGGACAGGGGGAATATGGCTACACCTTC. This chain joins TRBV7-9 and TRBJ1-2, with 10 bases that match TRBD1. The ends lost 5 bases at V and 5 bases at J; junction bases unmatched: 5. Germline CDR1 is SEHNR and CDR2 is FQNEAQ (reference sequence). The CDR3 consists of 14 residues.

The chain carries TRBV11-3 and TRBJ2-3, with 9 bases identical to TRBD2. CDR3 length equals 14 residues. In germline, CDR1 is SGHNT, CDR2 YENEEA. The ends lost 7 bases at V and 5 bases at J; junction bases unmatched: 7. The CDR3, as DNA: TGTGCCAGCACCCCGGATAGCGGGAGAGATACGCAGTATTTT. This translates into CASTPDSGRDTQYF.

With respect to this clone: Other nucleotide sequences from this sample produce the same CDR3. The V call is TRBV5-1, the J call TRBJ2-1, with D unclear. V lost 0 bases to trimming and J lost 0 bases, with 4 bases between them. Germline CDR1 SGHRS, CDR2 YFSETQ. CDR3 length equals 14 residues. CDR3: CASSLDSSYNEQFF. The CDR3 nucleotides are TGCGCCAGCAGCTTGGACAGCTCCTACAATGAGCAGTTCTTC.

Here the CDR3 DNA reads TGCAGCGTTGAAGGGGCGGGAGAGCGTCTCAATGAGCAGTTCTTC. Protein product: CSVEGAGERLNEQFF. J is TRBJ2-1 and V is TRBV29-1; 7 nucleotides agree with TRBD2. The ends lost 1 base at V and 6 bases at J; junction bases unmatched: 9. The germline gives CDR1 SQVTM, CDR2 ANQGSEA. CDR3 length: 15 amino acids.

The chain links TRBV5-5 to TRBJ2-3, with D tentatively TRBD2 (5 bases). The CDR3 is 14 residues long. V was trimmed by 3 bases and J by 1 base, leaving 9 bases between them. Germline V CDR1 and CDR2: SGHKS, YYEKEE (reference sequence). The CDR3 here is CASSWVGGTDTQYF. Here the CDR3 DNA reads TGTGCCAGCAGCTGGGTCGGGGGCACAGATACGCAGTATTTT.

The chain has TRBV11-3 and TRBJ2-7; 8 bases fit TRBD1. The V segment lost 4 bases and the J segment 3 bases; nucleotides outside the gene matches: 8. The CDR3 contains 15 residues. Germline V gene lookup returns CDR1 SGHNT and CDR2 YENEEA. The CDR3 region is CASSSGQGSFYEQYF. As DNA, the CDR3 is TGTGCCAGCAGCTCAGGACAGGGCAGTTTCTACGAGCAGTACTTC.

CDR3 DNA sequence: TGTGCCAGCAGTGCATACGGGACTCCCTACGAGCAGTACTTC. It specifies CASSAYGTPYEQYF. V gene TRBV6-1 combines with J gene TRBJ2-7, with a tentative D call TRBD2 (6 bases). Germline V lookup: CDR1 MNHNS, CDR2 SASEGT. V was shortened by 4 bases and J by 2 bases, with 12 bases between the two germline ends. The CDR3 contains 14 residues.

This clone was observed a handful of times. V is TRBV2 and J is TRBJ1-5; D perhaps matches TRBD1 (6 bases). The CDR3 has 13 amino acids. V was cut by 10 bases and J by 6 bases, with 16 bases left in between. Per the germline V gene, CDR1 is SNHLY and CDR2 is FYNNEI. The CDR3 DNA sequence: TGTGCCACCTCGGGGGGGGCGGGTCAGCCCCAGCATTTT. It translates to CATSGGAGQPQHF. Drawing the rest from reference TRBV2 and TRBJ1-5, the complete variable domain is EPEVTQTPSHQVTQMGQEVILRCVPISNHLYFYWYRQILGQKVEFLVSFYNNEISEKSEIFDDQFSVERPDGSNFTLKIRSTKLEDSAMYFCATSGGAGQPQHFGDGTRLSIL.

V gene TRBV19 combines with J gene TRBJ2-1, with D uncertain. Germline CDR1 is LNHDA and CDR2 is SQIVND (reference sequence). V dropped 4 bases and J dropped 0 bases, with 10 bases sitting between them. This CDR3 spans 15 amino acids. CDR3 bases: TGTGCCAGTAGTACGACTGTTACCTCCTACAATGAGCAGTTCTTC. Its translation: CASSTTVTSYNEQFF.

This clone was counted between two and nine times. The gene calls are TRBV6-5 and TRBJ2-7; possible D gene TRBD1, 5 bases. The CDR3 totals 11 residues. Germline assignment: CDR1 MNHEY and CDR2 SVGAGI. V dropped 2 bases and J dropped 6 bases, with 5 bases sitting between them. Here the CDR3 DNA reads TGTGCCAGCAGTTACGGGGCCGAGCAGTACTTC. Translated, it gives CASSYGAEQYF.

The rearrangement uses TRBV7-6 and TRBJ1-3, with D maybe TRBD1 (6 bases). The V end was cut by 0 bases, the J end by 10 bases, with 16 bases between. The CDR3 covers 15 residues. The germline V gene encodes CDR1 SGHVS and CDR2 FNYEAQ. This CDR3 is CASSLAAASRGTIYF. The CDR3 nucleotides read TGTGCCAGCAGCTTAGCGGCAGCGTCAAGGGGGACCATATATTTT.

In its sample, this clone was seen a few times. J is TRBJ1-4 and V is TRBV7-9, with 7 bases lining up with TRBD1. The length of the CDR3 is 14 residues. The V gene end was trimmed by 4 bases and the J gene end by 7 bases; junction bases not matched to a gene: 6. The germline V gene has CDR1 SEHNR and CDR2 FQNEAQ (reference sequence). CDR3 residues: CASSSGQMGEKLFF. In DNA form, the CDR3 reads TGTGCCAGCAGCTCGGGACAGATGGGTGAAAAACTGTTTTTT.

This clone was counted a few times. The V call is TRBV7-3, the J call TRBJ2-7, with TRBD2 matching over 7 bases. There are 13 residues in the CDR3. After removal of 6 bases from V and 5 bases from J, the junction contained 7 bases not matched to a gene. Germline V gene lookup returns CDR1 SGHTA and CDR2 FQGTGA. The CDR3 loop is CASSIGGGHEQYF. Here the CDR3 DNA reads TGTGCCAGCAGTATTGGGGGGGGTCACGAGCAGTACTTC.

This CDR3 is CASSPGTSGTYEQYF. The CDR3 bases are TGTGCCAGCAGCCCGGGGACTAGCGGGACCTACGAGCAGTACTTC. The chain carries TRBV7-3 and TRBJ2-7, with 13 bases aligning to TRBD2. Germline trimming cut 5 bases from V and 2 bases from J; bases unmatched to any gene: 3. From germline, CDR1 is SGHTA and CDR2 FQGTGA. CDR3 length: 15 residues.

On this clone: At one end the junction does not follow the germline gene, possibly because of a read error. The chain links TRBV5-6 to TRBJ2-1, with D perhaps matching TRBD1 (6 bases). This CDR3 spans 17 amino acids. The germline V gene encodes CDR1 SGHDT and CDR2 YYEEEE. The CDR3 sequence is CASSSISGVSSYNEQLF. DNA of the CDR3: TGTGCCAGCAGCAGCATTTCAGGGGTTTCCTCCTACAATGAGCAGCTCTTC.

This clone has more than one count but fewer than ten. The chain carries TRBV7-6 and TRBJ2-5, with 9 bases identical to TRBD1. CDR1 and CDR2 (germline): SGHVS, FNYEAQ. The CDR3 is made up of 19 amino acids. V lost 2 bases, J lost 2 bases, and 15 bases stayed unmatched. The CDR3 is CASSLSKPPPTGGQETQYF. The CDR3, as DNA: TGTGCCAGCAGCTTATCAAAGCCCCCTCCGACAGGGGGACAAGAGACCCAGTACTTC.

V gene TRBV11-2 combines with J gene TRBJ2-1, with 7 positions matching TRBD2. The CDR3 extends over 17 amino acids. With 0 bases clipped from V and 5 bases from J, the junction kept 10 bases outside the gene matches. The germline V gene encodes CDR1 SGHAT and CDR2 FQNNGV. As DNA, the CDR3 is TGTGCCAGCAGCTTAGATCTATTGCGGGAGCGCGACAATGAGCAGTTCTTC. Encoded protein: CASSLDLLRERDNEQFF.

The V call is TRBV28, the J call TRBJ1-1; D is ambiguous. The V end was cut by 3 bases, the J end by 0 bases, with 17 bases between. Germline CDR1 reads MDHEN; CDR2 reads SYDVKM. The CDR3 is 17 amino acids. The CDR3 DNA reads TGTGCCAGCAGTTTCGTTATCGGCGGAAGATTGAACACTGAAGCTTTCTTT. This translates into CASSFVIGGRLNTEAFF.

The chain links TRBV2 to TRBJ1-4; perhaps TRBD1 as D (6 bases). The CDR3 sequence is 16 residues long. The germline gives CDR1 SNHLY, CDR2 FYNNEI. With 3 bases removed from V and 8 bases from J, the gap between germline ends came to 19 bases. CDR3 bases: TGTGCCAGCAGTGATGCAGTCGGGGGGCGCGAGGAAAAACTGTTTTTT. Translating it yields CASSDAVGGREEKLFF.

This chain uses TRBV5-1 with TRBJ1-1; D is ambiguous. V was shortened by 3 bases and J by 0 bases, with 18 bases between the two germline ends. The germline CDR1 and CDR2 sequences are SGHRS and YFSETQ. This CDR3 is built from 17 residues. CDR3 sequence: CASSSAGSGLLNTEAFF. CDR3 sequence (DNA): TGCGCCAGCAGCTCTGCGGGTTCTGGTCTGTTGAACACTGAAGCTTTCTTT.

The J gene is TRBJ1-1, the V gene TRBV19; D gene ambiguous. Germline values: CDR1 LNHDA, CDR2 SQIVND (reference sequence). Trimming shortened V by 7 bases and J by 4 bases, and 19 bases separated the two germline ends. This CDR3 is 15 amino acids long. The CDR3 DNA follows: TGTGCCAGTACCTTAGGCCCGAGGCCGGGCACTGAAGCTTTCTTT. It yields the protein CASTLGPRPGTEAFF.

This chain connects TRBV5-1 to TRBJ2-7, with TRBD1 identical over 8 bases. CDR1 and CDR2 (germline): SGHRS, YFSETQ. Trimming removed 4 bases from V and 1 base from J; junction bases left unmatched: 7. This CDR3 has 15 residues. CDR3 protein: CASSAGQVQSYEQYF. CDR3 coding DNA: TGCGCCAGCAGCGCGGGACAGGTTCAGTCCTACGAGCAGTACTTC. The whole variable domain, remainder taken from reference TRBV5-1 and TRBJ2-7, is KAGVTQTPRYLIKTRGQQVTLSCSPISGHRSVSWYQQTPGQGLQFLFEYFSETQRNKGNFPGRFSGRQFSNSRSEMNVSTLELGDSALYLCASSAGQVQSYEQYFGPGTRLTVT.

The genes are TRBV2 and TRBJ2-2; 7 nucleotides align to TRBD1. Germline V gene data show CDR1 as SNHLY and CDR2 as FYNNEI. J lost 2 bases, V lost 3 bases, and 3 bases had no gene match. CDR3 length: 15 residues. The CDR3 loop is CASSERGPNTGELFF. CDR3 coding DNA: TGTGCCAGCAGTGAGAGGGGGCCTAACACCGGGGAGCTGTTTTTT. Using reference TRBV2 and TRBJ2-2 for the parts outside the CDR3, the full variable domain is EPEVTQTPSHQVTQMGQEVILRCVPISNHLYFYWYRQILGQKVEFLVSFYNNEISEKSEIFDDQFSVERPDGSNFTLKIRSTKLEDSAMYFCASSERGPNTGELFFGEGSRLTVL.

The chain has TRBV7-9 and TRBJ2-1, with 8 bases fitting TRBD2. V lost 5 bases to trimming and J lost 1 base; unmatched junction nucleotides: 4. Per germline, CDR1 SEHNR and CDR2 FQNEAQ (reference sequence). The CDR3 has 15 amino acids. The CDR3 DNA is TGTGCCAGCAGCAACGGGAGGGATTCCTACAATGAGCAGTTCTTC. Translating it yields CASSNGRDSYNEQFF. Full variable domain (outside the CDR3, taken from reference TRBV7-9 and TRBJ2-1): DTGVSQNPRHKITKRGQNVTFRCDPISEHNRLYWYRQTLGQGPEFLTYFQNEAQLEKSRLLSDRFSAERPKGSFSTLEIQRTEQGDSAMYLCASSNGRDSYNEQFFGPGTRLTVL.

The rearrangement links TRBV2 to TRBJ2-4; TRBD2 matches at 8 bases. Germline V lookup: CDR1 SNHLY, CDR2 FYNNEI. The CDR3 is 14 amino acids. The junction had 10 bases not matched to a gene; V was cut back by 8 bases and J by 7 bases. CDR3 residues: CASGGGRRANIQYF. CDR3 nucleotide sequence: TGTGCCAGCGGAGGCGGGAGGCGGGCGAACATTCAGTACTTC.

This chain connects TRBV10-3 to TRBJ2-7; D is possibly TRBD1 (6 bases). The CDR3 extends over 12 amino acids. Trimming cost V 7 bases and J 4 bases, with 11 bases left between them. Germline V CDR1 and CDR2: ENHRY, SYGVKD. The CDR3 reads CAIKGDLYEQYF. Here the CDR3 DNA reads TGTGCCATCAAGGGGGACCTATACGAGCAGTACTTC.